These 4 T cell receptor beta chains were sequenced from one sample in a study of T cell responses to AZD1222 COVID-19 vaccine. Profiled with immunoSEQ multiplex PCR; TCRdb holds only in-frame clones, not every one. This sample has about 110,000 clones; about 80% occur once, and the top ten carry about 9.5%. The sample consisted of peripheral blood, taken on day 0 of AZD1222 vaccination. The receptors stem from an adult in good health.

This clone was observed a handful of times. This chain uses TRBV28 with TRBJ1-6, with no clear D. The CDR3 extends over 13 amino acids. The V end lost 5 bases, the J end lost 7 bases, and 9 bases lay between the germline ends. Germline CDR1 reads MDHEN; CDR2 reads SYDVKM. Here the CDR3 reads CASSPTQNSPLHF. As DNA, the CDR3 is TGTGCCAGCAGTCCGACACAAAATTCACCCCTCCACTTT.

V and J are TRBV6-5 and TRBJ1-3, with D unclear. This CDR3 is built from 14 residues. Germline lookup yields CDR1 MNHEY and CDR2 SVGAGI. V dropped 5 bases and J dropped 0 bases, with 8 bases sitting between them. The CDR3: CASSQAYSGNTIYF. The CDR3 DNA sequence: TGTGCCAGCAGTCAGGCTTACTCTGGAAACACCATATATTTT.

The chain couples TRBV5-8 to TRBJ2-7; D call uncertain. The germline V gene encodes CDR1 SGHTS and CDR2 YDEGEE. This CDR3 has 11 residues. The V gene lost 6 bases and the J gene lost 4 bases, with 8 bases spanning the gap. The CDR3 DNA sequence: TGTGCCAGCACCCCGCTATACGAGCAGTACTTC. Protein sequence: CASTPLYEQYF.

V gene TRBV5-4 combines with J gene TRBJ2-1; 7 nucleotides agree with TRBD2. There are 14 residues in the CDR3. Losses at the gene ends were 0 bases for V and 10 bases for J; bases not matched to a gene: 7. The V gene's germline CDR1 is SGHNT and CDR2 YYREEE (reference sequence). This CDR3 is CASSLEAGEGEQFF. Here the CDR3 DNA reads TGTGCCAGCAGCTTGGAGGCGGGAGAGGGGGAGCAGTTCTTC.